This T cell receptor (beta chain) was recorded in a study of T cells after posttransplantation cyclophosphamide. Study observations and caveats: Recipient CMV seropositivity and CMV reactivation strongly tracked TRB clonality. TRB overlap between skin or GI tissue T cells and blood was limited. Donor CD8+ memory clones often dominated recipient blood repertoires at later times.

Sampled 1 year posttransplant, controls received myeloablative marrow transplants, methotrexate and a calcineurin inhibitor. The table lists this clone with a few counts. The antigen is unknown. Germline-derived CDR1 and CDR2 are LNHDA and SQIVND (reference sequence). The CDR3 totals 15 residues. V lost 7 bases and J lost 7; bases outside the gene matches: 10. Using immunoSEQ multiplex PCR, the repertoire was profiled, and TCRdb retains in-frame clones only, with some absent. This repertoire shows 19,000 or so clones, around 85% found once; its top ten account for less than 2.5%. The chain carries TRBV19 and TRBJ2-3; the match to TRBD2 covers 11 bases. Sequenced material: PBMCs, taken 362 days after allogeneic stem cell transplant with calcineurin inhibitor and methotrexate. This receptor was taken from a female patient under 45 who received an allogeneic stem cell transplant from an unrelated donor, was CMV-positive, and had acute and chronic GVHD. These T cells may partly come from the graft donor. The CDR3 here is CASIGLAGGSYTQYF. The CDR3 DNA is TGTGCCAGTATCGGCCTAGCGGGGGGAAGCTATACGCAGTATTTT.